This TCR beta chain was captured by sequencing in a study of cytomegalovirus exposure and HLA in healthy donors. The PCR contained 60 Vbeta and 13 Jbeta primers. TCRdb keeps only in-frame clones here, not all; method: immunoSEQ multiplex PCR. The table has roughly 120,000 clones, roughly 80% seen once. The V gene's germline CDR1 is MNHEY and CDR2 SMNVEV (reference sequence). With V trimmed by 6 bases and J by 4 bases, 1 base remained unmatched. This CDR3 has 12 residues. To note about this clone: Its antigen is still unknown.

Regarding the study as a whole: Many donors carried some public TCRs, although rarity characterized most TCR sequences.

The genes are TRBV27 and TRBJ2-7; TRBD2 matches at 9 bases. The sequence was obtained from a middle-aged woman in good health and CMV-seronegative. The sequenced sample consisted of PBMCs. CDR3 residues: CASRTSGYEQYF. The CDR3 coding sequence is TGTGCCAGCAGGACTAGCGGTTACGAGCAGTACTTC.